This section outlines one T cell receptor beta chain sequence together with its context. The record originates from a study of blood T cell repertoires in COVID-19. Study information: COVID-19 samples, acute and convalescent, were from the United States, Italy and Spain. PBMCs, B-cell-depleted T cells, or T cells were the source of the cDNA or gDNA that made up the material.

Germline V gene sequence: CDR1 SEHNR, CDR2 FQNEAQ (reference sequence). The CDR3 is made up of 16 amino acids. The trim removed 5 bases at V and 2 bases at J, leaving 8 bases unmatched. Original processing methods: Estimation of nucleated cell counts relied on the amplification of reference gene primers. Method: immunoSEQ multiplex PCR; TCRdb's copy keeps in-frame clones and lacks some. The D gene and trimming were derived from the DNA, and the V and J assignments and clone size from that table. The sample gives about 210,000 clones, approximately 91% of which show up once; roughly 0.7% is in the top ten.

This sequence originates from a man in his forties with acute or convalescent COVID-19. The chain couples TRBV7-9 to TRBJ2-2; the match to TRBD2 covers 7 bases. Sequenced material: peripheral blood. Written as DNA, the CDR3 is TGTGCCAGCAGCCTGGGACTACACCTTAACACCGGGGAGCTGTTTTTT. It encodes CASSLGLHLNTGELFF. Supplemented by reference TRBV7-9 and TRBJ2-2, the full variable domain reads DTGVSQNPRHKITKRGQNVTFRCDPISEHNRLYWYRQTLGQGPEFLTYFQNEAQLEKSRLLSDRFSAERPKGSFSTLEIQRTEQGDSAMYLCASSLGLHLNTGELFFGEGSRLTVL.